The 4 T cell receptor beta chains in this list originate from one sample, sequenced in a study of T cells in localized non-small cell lung cancer (dated by TCRdb to the early 2020s). Library generation was performed with the immunoSEQ multiplex PCR assay. This is the immuneACCESS table as TCRdb keeps it, with only in-frame sequences that have V and J called. A part of the clones is gone; compared with another copy, unresolved V genes explain less than half, and the rest is unexplained. Here the sample has 40,000 to 50,000 clones; more than 85% occur a single time. The ten largest clones take up less than 9% of the sample. The source material was peripheral blood, sampled before any cancer treatment. The receptor set was obtained from a woman aged 18 to 49 with stage III lung adenocarcinoma.

The V call is TRBV2, the J call TRBJ1-4, with D uncertain. Germline CDR1 SNHLY, CDR2 FYNNEI. V was pared by 3 bases and J by 3 bases, with 11 bases between. The CDR3 has 15 residues. Here the CDR3 reads CASSERQASNEKLFF. In DNA form, the CDR3 reads TGTGCCAGCAGTGAGCGGCAAGCCTCTAATGAAAAACTGTTTTTT. The entire variable domain, with the rest obtained from reference TRBV2 and TRBJ1-4, is as follows: EPEVTQTPSHQVTQMGQEVILRCVPISNHLYFYWYRQILGQKVEFLVSFYNNEISEKSEIFDDQFSVERPDGSNFTLKIRSTKLEDSAMYFCASSERQASNEKLFFGSGTQLSVL.

A single count supports this clone. V gene TRBV6-1 combines with J gene TRBJ2-7; 9 nucleotides align to TRBD1. The germline gives CDR1 MNHNS, CDR2 SASEGT. V was pared by 0 bases and J by 6 bases, with 6 bases of the junction left unmatched. CDR3 length: 15 residues. Here the CDR3 DNA reads TGTGCCAGCAGTGAAGCCCTGGGACAGGGTCGCGAGCAGTACTTC. Translating it yields CASSEALGQGREQYF.

The chain employs TRBV7-2 and TRBJ2-6, with 8 bases matching TRBD1. The CDR3 sequence is 16 residues long. After removal of 5 bases from V and 2 bases from J, the junction contained 5 bases not matched to a gene. Germline loops: CDR1 SGHTA, CDR2 FQGNSA. Here the CDR3 DNA reads TGTGCCAGCAGCGCCGGGACAGGCACTGGGGCCAACGTCCTGACTTTC. Translating it yields CASSAGTGTGANVLTF.

This chain joins TRBV30 and TRBJ1-5, with TRBD1 as a possible D gene (6 bases). Looked up from germline, CDR1 is GTSNPN and CDR2 is SVGIG (reference sequence). This CDR3 contains 15 residues. V lost 2 bases and J 4 bases, leaving 15 bases between the germline ends. The CDR3 spells CAWSLPDRRNQPQHF. The CDR3 bases are TGTGCCTGGAGTTTGCCAGACAGGAGAAATCAGCCCCAGCATTTT.